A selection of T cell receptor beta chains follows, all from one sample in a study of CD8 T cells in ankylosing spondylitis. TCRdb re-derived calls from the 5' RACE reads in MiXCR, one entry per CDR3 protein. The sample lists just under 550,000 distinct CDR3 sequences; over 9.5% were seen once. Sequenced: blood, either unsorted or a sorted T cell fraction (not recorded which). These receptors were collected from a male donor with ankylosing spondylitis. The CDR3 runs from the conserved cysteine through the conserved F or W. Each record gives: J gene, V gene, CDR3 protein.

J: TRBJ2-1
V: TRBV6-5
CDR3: CASSYSRTGGLLNYNEQFF

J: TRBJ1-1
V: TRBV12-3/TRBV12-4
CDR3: CASSRDSLGAFF

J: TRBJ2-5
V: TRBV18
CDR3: CASSGTTQETQYF

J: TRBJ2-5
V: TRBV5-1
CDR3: CASKEIQQETQYF

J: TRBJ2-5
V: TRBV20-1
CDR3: CSARDRQGGETQYF

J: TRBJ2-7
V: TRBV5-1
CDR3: CASSGRTYEQYF

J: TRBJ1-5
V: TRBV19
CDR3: CASNGQGLQPQHF

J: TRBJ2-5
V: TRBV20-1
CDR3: CSARLAGGIQETQYF

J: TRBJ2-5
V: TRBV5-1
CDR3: CASSLLGTGEETQYF

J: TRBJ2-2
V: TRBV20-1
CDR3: CSARGSKGNTGELFF

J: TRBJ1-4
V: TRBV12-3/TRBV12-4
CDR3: CASSFKFEGEKLFF

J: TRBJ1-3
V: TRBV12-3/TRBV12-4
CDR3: CASSRLGNTIYF

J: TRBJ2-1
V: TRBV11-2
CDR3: CASSLVWAGGENEQFF